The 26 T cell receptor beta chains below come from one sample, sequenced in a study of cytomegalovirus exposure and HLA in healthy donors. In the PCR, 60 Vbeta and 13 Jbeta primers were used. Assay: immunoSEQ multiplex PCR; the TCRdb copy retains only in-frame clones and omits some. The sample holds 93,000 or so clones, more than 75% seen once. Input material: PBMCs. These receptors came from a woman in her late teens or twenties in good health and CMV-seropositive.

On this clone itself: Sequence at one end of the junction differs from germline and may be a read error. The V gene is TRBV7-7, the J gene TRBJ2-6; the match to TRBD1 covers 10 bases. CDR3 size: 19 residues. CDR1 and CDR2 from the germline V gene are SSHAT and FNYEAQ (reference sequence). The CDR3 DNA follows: TGTGCTAGCAGCCCGGGACAGGGGCGGGGACACCCTGGGGCCAACGTCCTGACTTTC. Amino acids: CASSPGQGRGHPGANVLTF.

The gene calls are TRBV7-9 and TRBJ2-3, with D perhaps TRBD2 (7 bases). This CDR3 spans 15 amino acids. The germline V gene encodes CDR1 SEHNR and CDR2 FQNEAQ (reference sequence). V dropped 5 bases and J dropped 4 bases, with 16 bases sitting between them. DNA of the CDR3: TGTGCCAGCAGCCGCCAGCGCGGGGGCCCAGATACGCAGTATTTT. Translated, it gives CASSRQRGGPDTQYF.

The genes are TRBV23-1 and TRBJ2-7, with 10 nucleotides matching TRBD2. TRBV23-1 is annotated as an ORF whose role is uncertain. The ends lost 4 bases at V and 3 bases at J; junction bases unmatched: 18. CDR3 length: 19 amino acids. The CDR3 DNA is TGCGCCAGCAGTCCTCTCCTGACTAGCGGGTGGGCCTGGGACTACGAGCAGTACTTC. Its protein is CASSPLLTSGWAWDYEQYF.

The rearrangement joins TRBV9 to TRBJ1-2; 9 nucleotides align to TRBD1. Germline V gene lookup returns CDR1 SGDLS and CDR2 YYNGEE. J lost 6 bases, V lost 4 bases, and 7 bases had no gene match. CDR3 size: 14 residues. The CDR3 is CASSLGDRVDGYTF. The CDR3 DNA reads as TGTGCCAGCAGCTTAGGGGACAGGGTGGATGGCTACACCTTC.

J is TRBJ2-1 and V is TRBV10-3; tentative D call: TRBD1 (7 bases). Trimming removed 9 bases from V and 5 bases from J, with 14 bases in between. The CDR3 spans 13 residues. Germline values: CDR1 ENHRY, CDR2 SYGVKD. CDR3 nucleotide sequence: TGTGCCATTTTAGCAGGGGGGCACAATGAGCAGTTCTTC. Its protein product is CAILAGGHNEQFF.

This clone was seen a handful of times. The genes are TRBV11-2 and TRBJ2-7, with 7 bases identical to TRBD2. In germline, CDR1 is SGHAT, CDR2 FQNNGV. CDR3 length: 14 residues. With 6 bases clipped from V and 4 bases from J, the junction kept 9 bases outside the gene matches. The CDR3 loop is CASSLGHGGYEQYF. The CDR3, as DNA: TGTGCCAGCAGTCTTGGACACGGGGGGTACGAGCAGTACTTC. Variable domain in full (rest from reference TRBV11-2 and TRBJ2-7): EAGVAQSPRYKIIEKRQSVAFWCNPISGHATLYWYQQILGQGPKLLIQFQNNGVVDDSQLPKDRFSAERLKGVDSTLKIQPAKLEDSAVYLCASSLGHGGYEQYFGPGTRLTVT.

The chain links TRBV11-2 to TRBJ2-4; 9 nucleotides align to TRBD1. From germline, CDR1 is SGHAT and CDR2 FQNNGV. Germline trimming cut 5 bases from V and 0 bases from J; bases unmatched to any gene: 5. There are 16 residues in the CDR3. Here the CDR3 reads CASSNRQGEAKNIQYF. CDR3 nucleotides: TGTGCCAGCAGCAACCGACAGGGGGAAGCCAAAAACATTCAGTACTTC.

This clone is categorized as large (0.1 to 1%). The CDR3, as DNA: TGCGCCAGCAGCCAAGGACTAGCGGGAGAGGACGAGCAGTACTTC. Translation gives CASSQGLAGEDEQYF. The gene calls are TRBV4-3 and TRBJ2-7, with 12 bases aligning to TRBD2. V lost 1 base and J lost 5; bases outside the gene matches: 3. Per the germline V gene, CDR1 is LGHNA and CDR2 is YSLEER. The CDR3 is 15 amino acids.

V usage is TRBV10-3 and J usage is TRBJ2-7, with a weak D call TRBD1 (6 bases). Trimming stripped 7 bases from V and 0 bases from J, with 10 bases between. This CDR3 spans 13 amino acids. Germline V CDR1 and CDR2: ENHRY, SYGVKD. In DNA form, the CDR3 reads TGTGCCATCACTCAGGGGTCCTCCTACGAGCAGTACTTC. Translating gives CAITQGSSYEQYF.

The CDR3 nucleotides are TGTGCCAGCAGGGGACAGGGGGCGGGAGCTAATGAAAAACTGTTTTTT. This translates into CASRGQGAGANEKLFF. This sequence joins TRBV28 and TRBJ1-4, with 12 bases aligning to TRBD1. J was trimmed by 3 bases and V by 6 bases; bases with no gene match: 5. Germline V gives CDR1 MDHEN, CDR2 SYDVKM. The CDR3 totals 16 residues.

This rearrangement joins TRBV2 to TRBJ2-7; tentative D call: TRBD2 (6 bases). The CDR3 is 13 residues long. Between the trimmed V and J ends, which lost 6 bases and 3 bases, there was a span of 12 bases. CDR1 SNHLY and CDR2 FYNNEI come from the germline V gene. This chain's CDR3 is CASRPGSSYEQYF. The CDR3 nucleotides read TGTGCCAGCAGGCCCGGGAGCAGCTACGAGCAGTACTTC.

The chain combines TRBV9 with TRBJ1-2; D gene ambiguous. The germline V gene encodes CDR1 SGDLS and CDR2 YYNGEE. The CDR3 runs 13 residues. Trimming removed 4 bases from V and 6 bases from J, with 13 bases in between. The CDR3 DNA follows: TGTGCCAGCAGCTCAGAGGTCCTAAATGGCTACACCTTC. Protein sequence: CASSSEVLNGYTF.

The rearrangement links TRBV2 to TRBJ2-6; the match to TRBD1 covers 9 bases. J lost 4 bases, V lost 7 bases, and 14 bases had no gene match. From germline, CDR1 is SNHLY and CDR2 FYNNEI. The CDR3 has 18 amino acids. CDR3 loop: CASTAPGTGLYGANVLTF. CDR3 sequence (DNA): TGTGCCAGCACTGCCCCCGGGACAGGGTTATACGGGGCCAACGTCCTGACTTTC.

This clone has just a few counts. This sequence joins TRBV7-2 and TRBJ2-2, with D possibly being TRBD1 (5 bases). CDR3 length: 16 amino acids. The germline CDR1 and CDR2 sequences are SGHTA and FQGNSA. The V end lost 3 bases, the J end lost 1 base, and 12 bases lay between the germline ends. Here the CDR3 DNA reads TGTGCCAGCAGCTTTCAGGGTGTCTTGAACACCGGGGAGCTGTTTTTT. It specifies CASSFQGVLNTGELFF. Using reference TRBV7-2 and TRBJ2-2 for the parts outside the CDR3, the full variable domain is GAGVSQSPSNKVTEKGKDVELRCDPISGHTALYWYRQSLGQGLEFLIYFQGNSAPDKSGLPSDRFSAERTGGSVSTLTIQRTQQEDSAVYLCASSFQGVLNTGELFFGEGSRLTVL.

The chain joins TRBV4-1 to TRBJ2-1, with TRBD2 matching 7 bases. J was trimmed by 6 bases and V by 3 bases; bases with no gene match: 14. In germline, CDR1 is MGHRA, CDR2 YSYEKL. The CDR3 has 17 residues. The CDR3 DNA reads TGCGCCAGCAGCCAGGACCCGGCGGGAGCCCTATTCAATGAGCAGTTCTTC. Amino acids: CASSQDPAGALFNEQFF.

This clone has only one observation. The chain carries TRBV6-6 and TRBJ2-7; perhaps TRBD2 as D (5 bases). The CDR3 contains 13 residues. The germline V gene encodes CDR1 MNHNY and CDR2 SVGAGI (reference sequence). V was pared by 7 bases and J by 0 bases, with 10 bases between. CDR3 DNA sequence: TGTGCCAGCAATGGAGGAAGCTCCTACGAGCAGTACTTC. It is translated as CASNGGSSYEQYF.

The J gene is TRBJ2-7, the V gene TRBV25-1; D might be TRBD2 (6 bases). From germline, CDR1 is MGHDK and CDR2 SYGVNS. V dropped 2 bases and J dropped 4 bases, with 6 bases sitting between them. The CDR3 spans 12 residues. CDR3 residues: CASSEGRYEQYF. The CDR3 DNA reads TGTGCCAGCAGTGAAGGGAGGTACGAGCAGTACTTC.

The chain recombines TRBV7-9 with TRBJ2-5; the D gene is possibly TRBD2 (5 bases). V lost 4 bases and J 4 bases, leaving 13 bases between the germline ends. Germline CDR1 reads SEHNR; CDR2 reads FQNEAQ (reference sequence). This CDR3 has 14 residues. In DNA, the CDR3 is TGTGCCAGCAGCTCTCAGAGGGCCGGAGAGACCCAGTACTTC. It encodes CASSSQRAGETQYF. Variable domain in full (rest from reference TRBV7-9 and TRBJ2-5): DTGVSQNPRHKITKRGQNVTFRCDPISEHNRLYWYRQTLGQGPEFLTYFQNEAQLEKSRLLSDRFSAERPKGSFSTLEIQRTEQGDSAMYLCASSSQRAGETQYFGPGTRLLVL.

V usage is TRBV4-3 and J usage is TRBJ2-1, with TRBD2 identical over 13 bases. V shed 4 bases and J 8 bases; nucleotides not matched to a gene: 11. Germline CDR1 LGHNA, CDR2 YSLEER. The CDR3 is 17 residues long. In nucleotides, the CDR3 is TGCGCCAGCAGCCCTTCCCCTACTAGCGGGAGGGCCTATGAGCAGTTCTTC. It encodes CASSPSPTSGRAYEQFF.

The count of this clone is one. The chain's CDR3 is CASTEGDRAPGYTF. The CDR3 nucleotides are TGCGCCAGCACAGAAGGGGACAGGGCTCCCGGCTACACCTTC. V gene TRBV5-1 combines with J gene TRBJ1-2; 9 bases align to TRBD1. Per germline, CDR1 SGHRS and CDR2 YFSETQ. Trimming at V came to 6 bases and at J to 8 bases, leaving 11 bases not matched to a gene. This CDR3 has 14 amino acids.

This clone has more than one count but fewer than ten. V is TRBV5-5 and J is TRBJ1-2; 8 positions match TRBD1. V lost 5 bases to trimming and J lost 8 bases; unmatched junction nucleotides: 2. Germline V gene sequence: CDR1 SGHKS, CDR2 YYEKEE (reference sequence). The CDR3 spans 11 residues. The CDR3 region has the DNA TGTGCCAGCAGACAGGGGGAGGGCTACACCTTC. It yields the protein CASRQGEGYTF.

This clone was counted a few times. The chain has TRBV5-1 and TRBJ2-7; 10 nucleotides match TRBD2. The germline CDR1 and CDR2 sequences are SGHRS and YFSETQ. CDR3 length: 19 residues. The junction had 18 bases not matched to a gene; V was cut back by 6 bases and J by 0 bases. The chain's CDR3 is CASKRDFASGSPSSYEQYF. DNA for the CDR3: TGCGCCAGCAAAAGGGATTTCGCTAGCGGGAGTCCTAGCTCCTACGAGCAGTACTTC.

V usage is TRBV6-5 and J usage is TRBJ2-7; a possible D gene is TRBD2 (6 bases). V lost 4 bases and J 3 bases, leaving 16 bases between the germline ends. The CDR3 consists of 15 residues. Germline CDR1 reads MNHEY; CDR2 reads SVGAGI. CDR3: CASSSGREAFYEQYF. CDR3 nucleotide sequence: TGTGCCAGCAGTTCAGGGCGGGAAGCCTTCTACGAGCAGTACTTC.

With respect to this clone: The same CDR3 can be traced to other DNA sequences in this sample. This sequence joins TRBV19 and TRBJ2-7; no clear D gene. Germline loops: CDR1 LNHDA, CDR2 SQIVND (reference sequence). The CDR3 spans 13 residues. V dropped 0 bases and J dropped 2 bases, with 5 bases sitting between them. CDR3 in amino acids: CASSIDRAYEQYF. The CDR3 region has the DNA TGTGCCAGTAGTATAGACCGAGCCTACGAGCAGTACTTC.

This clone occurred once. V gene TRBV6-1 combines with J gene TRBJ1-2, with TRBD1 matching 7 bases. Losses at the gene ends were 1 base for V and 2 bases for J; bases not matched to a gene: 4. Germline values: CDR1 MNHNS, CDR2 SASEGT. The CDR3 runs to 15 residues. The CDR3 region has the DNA TGTGCCAGCAGTGAAGTGGGACAGACCAACTATGGCTACACCTTC. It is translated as CASSEVGQTNYGYTF.

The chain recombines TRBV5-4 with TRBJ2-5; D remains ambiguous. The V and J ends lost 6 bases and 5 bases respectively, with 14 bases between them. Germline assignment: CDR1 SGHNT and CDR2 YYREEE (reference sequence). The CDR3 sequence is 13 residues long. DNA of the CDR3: TGTGCCAGCACAATGCCGGGTATGGAGACCCAGTACTTC. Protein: CASTMPGMETQYF. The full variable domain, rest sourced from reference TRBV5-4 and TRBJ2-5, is ETGVTQSPTHLIKTRGQQVTLRCSSQSGHNTVSWYQQALGQGPQFIFQYYREEENGRGNFPPRFSGLQFPNYSSELNVNALELDDSALYLCASTMPGMETQYFGPGTRLLVL.